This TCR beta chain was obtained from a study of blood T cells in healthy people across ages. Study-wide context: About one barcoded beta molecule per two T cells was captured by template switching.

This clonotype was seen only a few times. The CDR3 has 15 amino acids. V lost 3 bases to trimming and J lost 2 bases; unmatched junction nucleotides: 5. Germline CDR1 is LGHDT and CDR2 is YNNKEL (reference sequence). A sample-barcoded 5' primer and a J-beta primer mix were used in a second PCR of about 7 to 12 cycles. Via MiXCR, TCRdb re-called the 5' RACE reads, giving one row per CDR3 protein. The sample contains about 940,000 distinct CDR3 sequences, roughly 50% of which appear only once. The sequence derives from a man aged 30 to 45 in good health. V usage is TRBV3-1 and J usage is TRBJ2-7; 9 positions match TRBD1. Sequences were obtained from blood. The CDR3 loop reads CASSQGGTGTYEQYF. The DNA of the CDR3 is TGTGCCAGCAGCCAGGGCGGGACAGGGACCTACGAGCAGTACTTC.